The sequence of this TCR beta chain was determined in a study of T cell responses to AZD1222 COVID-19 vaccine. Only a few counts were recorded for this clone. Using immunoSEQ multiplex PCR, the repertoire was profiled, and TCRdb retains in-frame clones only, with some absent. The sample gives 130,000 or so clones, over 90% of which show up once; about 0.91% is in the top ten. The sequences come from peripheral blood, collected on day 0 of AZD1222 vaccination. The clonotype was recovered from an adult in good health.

The CDR3 sequence: CASSPSDRAPNSPLHF. DNA for the CDR3: TGTGCCAGCAGCCCCTCGGACAGGGCCCCCAATTCACCCCTCCACTTT. The chain combines TRBV7-9 with TRBJ1-6, with TRBD1 matching over 8 bases. Trimming took 5 bases from V and 7 from J; bases not matched to a gene: 10. Germline loops: CDR1 SEHNR, CDR2 FQNEAQ (reference sequence). The CDR3 extends over 16 amino acids.